This TCR beta chain was recovered during a study of blood T cell repertoires in COVID-19. Between the trimmed V and J ends, which lost 0 bases and 8 bases, there was a span of 14 bases. Per germline, CDR1 SGHRS and CDR2 YFSETQ. The CDR3 runs 15 residues. Assay: immunoSEQ multiplex PCR; the TCRdb copy retains only in-frame clones and omits some. The sample consists of roughly 45,000 clones, under 90% of them appearing once. The sample taken for sequencing was peripheral blood. The chain recombines TRBV5-1 with TRBJ2-2, with a weak D call TRBD2 (5 bases). The receptor was derived from a woman aged 60 to 75 with acute or convalescent COVID-19. DNA of the CDR3: TGCGCCAGCAGCTTGGATGGCGGTAGGACTGGGGAGCTGTTTTTT. Its translation is CASSLDGGRTGELFF.